The 5 T cell receptor beta chains below all came from one sample that was sequenced in a study of T cells in Graves' hyperthyroidism and ophthalmopathy. The CDR3 regions of TCR beta were amplified from RNA transcripts. Primed by the HTBI set, a first-round RT-PCR was run on the TCR CDR3. MiXCR, applied by TCRdb to the multiplex PCR reads, yields one record per CDR3 protein. The table lists about 290,000 distinct CDR3 sequences, 10% to 15% of them singletons. The sequencing input was blood. The source of these receptors is a woman aged 30 to 39 with Graves' hyperthyroidism that later progressed to Graves' ophthalmopathy.

This clonotype has just a few counts. The rearrangement joins TRBV4-3 to TRBJ1-2; D is possibly TRBD1 (6 bases). This CDR3 is 14 amino acids long. In germline, CDR1 is LGHNA, CDR2 YSLEER. Trimming shortened V by 1 base and J by 4 bases, and 10 bases separated the two germline ends. In DNA form, the CDR3 reads TGCGCCAGCAGCCAAGTGGACAGCGCCTATGGCTACACCTTC. Amino acids: CASSQVDSAYGYTF.

This clonotype came up many times. The CDR3 sequence is CASSGVVGANVLTF. DNA of the CDR3: TGTGCCAGCAGTGGGGTGGTAGGGGCCAACGTCCTGACTTTC. This chain uses TRBV28 with TRBJ2-6; D call uncertain. Per the germline V gene, CDR1 is MDHEN and CDR2 is SYDVKM. This CDR3 has 14 residues. Trimming removed 5 bases at V and 4 bases at J, with 9 bases between.

This clonotype was counted many times. This chain links TRBV2 with TRBJ2-1; maybe TRBD1 (5 bases). Germline V gene data show CDR1 as SNHLY and CDR2 as FYNNEI. CDR3 length equals 13 residues. The V and J ends lost 4 bases and 5 bases respectively, with 9 bases between them. The CDR3: CASSAREHNEQFF. CDR3 nucleotides: TGTGCCAGCAGTGCCAGGGAACACAATGAGCAGTTCTTC.

The chain couples TRBV19 to TRBJ2-2, with TRBD1 as a possible D gene (6 bases). This CDR3 contains 14 residues. V lost 10 bases and J lost 2, with 14 bases in between. Germline assignment: CDR1 LNHDA and CDR2 SQIVND (reference sequence). CDR3 DNA sequence: TGTGCCACTACGGACAGACTCAACACCGGGGAGCTGTTTTTT. Translated: CATTDRLNTGELFF.

In its sample, this clonotype was seen many times. V usage is TRBV5-5 and J usage is TRBJ2-3, with TRBD2 matching 10 bases. The ends lost 0 bases at V and 9 bases at J; junction bases unmatched: 4. Germline loops: CDR1 SGHKS, CDR2 YYEKEE (reference sequence). This CDR3 contains 14 residues. In DNA, the CDR3 is TGTGCCAGCAGCTTGGAACTAGCGGGAAAGACGCAGTATTTT. This sequence encodes CASSLELAGKTQYF.